The source of this TCR beta chain is a study of blood T cells in healthy people across ages (dated by TCRdb to between 2014 and 2016). Notes on the research overall: In model experiments, template switching captured roughly one uniquely barcoded TCR beta cDNA molecule for every two T cells. To avoid experimental bias, donors of different ages were spread randomly across the sequencing lanes. Two additional independent replicas of 1 million unique cDNA reads from the same blood draw were analyzed for two donors (one aged 18 to 30 and one aged 80 or older). To track age-related changes in TCR beta repertoire diversity, the study relied on deep sequencing normalized with unique cDNA molecular identifiers. The donors were split into four age groups: young (average 16 years), middle-aged (around 37), aged (over 55) and long-lived (approximately 80). On the study overall, not on this receptor specifically: Because the CMV infection status of the donors was unknown, age-related changes in expanded clonotypes may potentially have been confounded. The percentage of naive T cells measured by flow cytometry correlated strongly with observed TCR beta diversity. Since profiling was done on bulk unsorted PBMCs, naive and antigen-experienced compartments could not be conclusively compared. As age increased, observed TCR beta diversity per million T cells dropped in a roughly linear way, and a significant reduction was already evident by age 40. Total diversity estimates from one million sequenced T cells were considered lower bounds and underestimates. The long-lived group showed more naive CD4+ T cells, fewer expanded clones and increased TCR diversity than the aged group, suggesting age selection.

Systemically healthy Caucasian individuals from Russia, some 36 in total and aged roughly 6 to 100 years, were included as donors. Approximately 9.7 milliliters of peripheral blood were drawn from each donor into EDTA-treated Vacutainer tubes. PBMCs were isolated by Ficoll-Paque density-gradient centrifugation, with at least 6 million obtained per sample. Total RNA was extracted from PBMCs with Trizol reagent, with at least 5 micrograms obtained per sample. For every donor, an aliquot of PBMCs went through flow cytometry to measure the percentages of naive CD45RAhigh/CD27high T cells. The method was 5' RACE. The data were produced on an Illumina HiSeq 2500. A second PCR of roughly 7 to 11 cycles was performed with a sample-barcoded 5' primer and a J-beta primer mix. Each TCR beta cDNA molecule received a unique molecular identifier from a template-switch 5' adaptor carrying 12 random nucleotides. Each sample yielded at least 3 million CDR3-containing paired-end reads. The Mint cDNA synthesis kit, primed by a TRBC-specific oligonucleotide, was used to synthesize first-strand cDNA from all RNA. After uracil-DNA glycosylase treatment, a first 18-cycle PCR used universal primers M1SS and BC2_uni_R on all cDNA. As for the original processing: Normalization of each sample was performed by random selection of 1 million high-quality reads, each carrying a distinct molecular identifier. Reads with shared molecular identifiers were discarded instead of being binned into consensus sequences. MiTCR, run with a Q25 quality threshold and the strictest error-elimination algorithm, handled CDR3 identification, clonotype clustering and error correction. A nonparametric unseen species model with Euler transformation was used to estimate a lower bound on total TCR beta diversity. TCRdb's own reprocessing of the public reads used fastp at Q25 and MiXCR and kept productive beta chains. Every distinct CDR3 protein forms one entry, paired with its most common genes and DNA. The V and J calls and clone size come from TCRdb's table, not from the authors' own analysis. In this sample the table shows over 1,300,000 distinct CDR3 sequences, roughly 64% of which occur a single time. The leading ten clones occupy under 8.5% of the sample.

The CDR3 goes from the cysteine to the phenylalanine over 16 residues. Only CDR3 DNA remains: 48 bases, in frame from the first base. The germline V gene (reference sequence) supplies CDR1 LGHDT and CDR2 YNNKEL. V ends up 4 bases short and J 2 bases short, with an unmatched junction base count of 8. This clonotype occurred a few times. It lacks a known antigen. Base qualities are not provided; no much larger clone lies one nucleotide away. The receptor comes from a man aged 18 to 29 in good health. The rearranged segments are TRBV3-1 and TRBJ2-5, with 9 bases aligning to TRBD1. Sequenced input: blood. The nucleotides read TGTGCCAGCAGCCCCTGGGACAGGGCGAAGCAAGAGACCCAGTACTTC. It translates as CASSPWDRAKQETQYF.